This T cell receptor (beta chain) was obtained from a study of T cell responses to AZD1222 COVID-19 vaccine. Using immunoSEQ multiplex PCR, the repertoire was profiled, and TCRdb retains in-frame clones only, with some absent. This sample yields under 150,000 clones, of which around 88% are seen a single time; approximately 15% belongs to the top ten. Note on this clone: Antigen unknown.

Germline V gene data show CDR1 as MGHRA and CDR2 as YSYEKL. V shed 3 bases, J shed 0 bases, and the junction held 6 bases outside the gene matches. The CDR3 is 17 residues long. Overall study results and limits: Rises in breadth and depth of Spike-specific TCRs came after two AZD1222 doses. Vaccine-associated CD4 TCRs spanned spike, dominant at 160-218 and 743-854.

Sequences were derived from peripheral blood, sampled on day 0 of AZD1222 vaccination. The chain links TRBV4-1 to TRBJ1-3, with 9 bases lining up with TRBD1. This TCR was recovered from an adult in good health. The CDR3 nucleotides are TGCGCCAGCAGCCAGATAGGACAGGGGATCTCTGGAAACACCATATATTTT. Its translation: CASSQIGQGISGNTIYF.